The clone carrying this TCR beta chain was observed many times. Its antigen remains unidentified. At one boundary the junction diverges from the germline segment, which might be a read error. The data were obtained in a study of molecular identifiers for immune sequencing clone quantification. Regarding the study as a whole: More than 97% of effector molecules, versus under 1% of naive-cell molecules, belonged to clones above 20 RNA copies.

One entry per CDR3 protein results from TCRdb running MiXCR on the PCR reads. In the table there are more than 450,000 distinct CDR3 sequences, 20% to 25% of which are singletons. Sorting recovered naive CD8 T cells on a CD8+CD4-CCR7+CD45RA+ profile. The length of the CDR3 is 14 residues. Germline V gene sequence: CDR1 MGHRA, CDR2 YSYEKL. This TCR was sampled from a human donor in good health. Some libraries in this study had Jurkat cell RNA spiked in. Sequencing input: naive CD8+ T cells from blood, with Jurkat cell RNA spiked in. Subset of the sample: FACS-sorted CD8+CD4-CCR7+CD45RA+ naive T cells. V and J are TRBV4-1 and TRBJ2-7, with D possibly TRBD1 on 5 matching bases. The CDR3 coding sequence is TGTGCCAGCAGCCAGGGCCAGGGCCTCTACGAGCAGTACTTC. Its translation is CASSQGQGLYEQYF.